The 5 T cell receptor beta chains presented below share a single source sample, sequenced in a study of blood T cell repertoires in COVID-19. The table came from immunoSEQ multiplex PCR; TCRdb's copy has only in-frame clones and leaves some out. This sample has fewer than 45,000 clones, with over 80% found just once. The source material was peripheral blood. The receptors here all came from a man aged 50 or older with active COVID-19.

The chain joins TRBV18 to TRBJ1-1, with D possibly TRBD1 on 5 matching bases. This CDR3 has 12 residues. The germline V gene encodes CDR1 KGHSH and CDR2 LQKENI. Trimming shortened V by 2 bases and J by 5 bases, and 6 bases separated the two germline ends. The CDR3 sequence is CASSPGATEAFF. CDR3 bases: TGTGCCAGCTCACCAGGGGCGACTGAAGCTTTCTTT. Using reference TRBV18 and TRBJ1-1 for the parts outside the CDR3, the full variable domain is NAGVMQNPRHLVRRRGQEARLRCSPMKGHSHVYWYRQLPEEGLKFMVYLQKENIIDESGMPKERFSAEFPKEGPSILRIQQVVRGDSAAYFCASSPGATEAFFGQGTRLTVV.

This clone has just a few counts. This chain connects TRBV6-1 to TRBJ2-7; tentatively, D is TRBD1 (6 bases). The V and J ends lost 3 bases and 3 bases respectively, with 9 bases between them. Germline CDR1 MNHNS, CDR2 SASEGT. This CDR3 contains 13 residues. The CDR3, as DNA: TGTGCCAGCAGTGAGACACAGGGCTACGAGCAGTACTTC. The encoded protein is CASSETQGYEQYF.

This clone was seen only once. The genes are TRBV5-1 and TRBJ2-1; 9 bases agree with TRBD1. The trim removed 4 bases at V and 6 bases at J, leaving 2 bases unmatched. CDR1 is SGHRS, CDR2 YFSETQ, per germline. The length of the CDR3 is 13 residues. Here the CDR3 DNA reads TGCGCCAGCAGCGAGGGACAGGGCAATGAGCAGTTCTTC. Encoded protein: CASSEGQGNEQFF. The full variable domain, in which reference TRBV5-1 and TRBJ2-1 provide the parts outside the CDR3, is KAGVTQTPRYLIKTRGQQVTLSCSPISGHRSVSWYQQTPGQGLQFLFEYFSETQRNKGNFPGRFSGRQFSNSRSEMNVSTLELGDSALYLCASSEGQGNEQFFGPGTRLTVL.

This clone was detected a few times. The J gene is TRBJ1-2, the V gene TRBV5-5, with D possibly TRBD1 on 6 matching bases. Germline V gene lookup returns CDR1 SGHKS and CDR2 YYEKEE (reference sequence). The CDR3 runs to 14 residues. V shed 4 bases and J shed 5 bases, with 15 bases lying between them. CDR3 in amino acids: CASSGRDTPYGYTF. The CDR3 nucleotides read TGTGCCAGCAGCGGCAGGGACACCCCATATGGCTACACCTTC.

CDR3 sequence reads: CASSERASGGNEQFF. Written as DNA, the CDR3 is TGTGCCAGCAGTGAAAGGGCTAGCGGGGGCAATGAGCAGTTCTTC. The chain uses TRBV2 and TRBJ2-1, with 10 bases identical to TRBD2. V shed 2 bases, J shed 6 bases, and the junction held 4 bases outside the gene matches. Germline CDR1 is SNHLY and CDR2 is FYNNEI. CDR3 length equals 15 residues.